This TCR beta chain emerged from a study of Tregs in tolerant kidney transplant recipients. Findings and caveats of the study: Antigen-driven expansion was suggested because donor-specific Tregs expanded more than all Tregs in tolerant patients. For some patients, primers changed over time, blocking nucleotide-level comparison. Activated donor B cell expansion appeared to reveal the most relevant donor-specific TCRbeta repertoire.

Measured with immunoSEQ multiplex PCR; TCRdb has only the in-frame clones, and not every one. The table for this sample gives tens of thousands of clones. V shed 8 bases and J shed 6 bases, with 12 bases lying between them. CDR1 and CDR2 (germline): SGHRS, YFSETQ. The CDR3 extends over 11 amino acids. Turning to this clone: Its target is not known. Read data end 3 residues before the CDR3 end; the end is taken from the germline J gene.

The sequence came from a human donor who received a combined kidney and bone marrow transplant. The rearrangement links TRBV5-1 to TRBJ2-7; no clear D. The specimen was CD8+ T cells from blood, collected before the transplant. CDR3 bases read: TGCGCCAGTGCCCTCACTTCCGAG. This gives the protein CASALTSE. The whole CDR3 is CASALTSEQYF.